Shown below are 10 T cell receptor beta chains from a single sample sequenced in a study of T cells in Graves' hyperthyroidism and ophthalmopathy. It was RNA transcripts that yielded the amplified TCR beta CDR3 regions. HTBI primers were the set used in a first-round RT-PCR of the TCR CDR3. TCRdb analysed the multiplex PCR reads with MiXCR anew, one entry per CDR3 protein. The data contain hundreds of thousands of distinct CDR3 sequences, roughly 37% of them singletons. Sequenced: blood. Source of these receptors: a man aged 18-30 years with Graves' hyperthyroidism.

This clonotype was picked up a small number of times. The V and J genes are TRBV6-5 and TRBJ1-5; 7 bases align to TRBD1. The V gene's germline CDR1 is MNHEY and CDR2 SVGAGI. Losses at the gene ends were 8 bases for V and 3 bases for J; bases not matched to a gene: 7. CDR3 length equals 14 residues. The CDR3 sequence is CASATGENNQPQHF. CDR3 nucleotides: TGTGCCAGCGCTACAGGGGAAAACAATCAGCCCCAGCATTTT.

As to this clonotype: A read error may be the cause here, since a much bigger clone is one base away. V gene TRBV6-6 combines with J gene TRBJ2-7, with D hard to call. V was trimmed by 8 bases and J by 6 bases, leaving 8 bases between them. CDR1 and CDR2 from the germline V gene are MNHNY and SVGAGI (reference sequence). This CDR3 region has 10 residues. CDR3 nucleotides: TGTGCCAGCGGGGTCTCCGAGCAGTACTTC. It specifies CASGVSEQYF.

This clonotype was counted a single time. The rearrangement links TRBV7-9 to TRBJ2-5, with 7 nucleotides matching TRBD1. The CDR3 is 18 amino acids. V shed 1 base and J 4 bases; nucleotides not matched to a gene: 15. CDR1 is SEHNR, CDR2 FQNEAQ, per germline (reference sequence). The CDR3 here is CASSLGRATGTDGETQYF. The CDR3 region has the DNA TGTGCCAGCAGCTTAGGCAGGGCCACCGGGACAGATGGAGAGACCCAGTACTTC.

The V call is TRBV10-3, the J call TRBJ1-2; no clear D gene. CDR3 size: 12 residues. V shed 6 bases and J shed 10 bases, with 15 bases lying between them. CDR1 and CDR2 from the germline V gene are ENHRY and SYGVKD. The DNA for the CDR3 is TGTGCCATCAGCTCAGGCCGTCCGGACTACACCTTC. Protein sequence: CAISSGRPDYTF.

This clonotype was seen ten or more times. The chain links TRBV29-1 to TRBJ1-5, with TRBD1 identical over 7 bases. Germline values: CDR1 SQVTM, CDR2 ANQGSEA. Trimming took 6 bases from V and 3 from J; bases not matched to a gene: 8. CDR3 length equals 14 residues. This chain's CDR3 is CSVGSGQINQPQHF. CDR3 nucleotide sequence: TGCAGCGTCGGCTCGGGACAGATCAATCAGCCCCAGCATTTT. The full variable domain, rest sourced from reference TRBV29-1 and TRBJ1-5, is SAVISQKPSRDICQRGTSLTIQCQVDSQVTMMFWYRQQPGQSLTLIATANQGSEATYESGFVIDKFPISRPNLTFSTLTVSNMSPEDSSIYLCSVGSGQINQPQHFGDGTRLSIL.

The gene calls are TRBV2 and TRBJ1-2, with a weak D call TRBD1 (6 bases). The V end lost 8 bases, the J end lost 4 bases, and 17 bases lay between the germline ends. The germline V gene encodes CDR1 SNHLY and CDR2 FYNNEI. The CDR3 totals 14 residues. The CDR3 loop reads CASPSPGQTYGYTF. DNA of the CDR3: TGTGCCAGCCCAAGCCCCGGACAGACCTATGGCTACACCTTC.

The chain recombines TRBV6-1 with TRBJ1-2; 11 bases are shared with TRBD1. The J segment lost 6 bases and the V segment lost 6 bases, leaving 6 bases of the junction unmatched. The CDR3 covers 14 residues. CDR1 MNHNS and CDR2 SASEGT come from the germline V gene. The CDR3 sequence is CASRNRDRGDGYTF. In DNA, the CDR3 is TGTGCCAGCAGGAACAGGGACAGGGGGGATGGCTACACCTTC.

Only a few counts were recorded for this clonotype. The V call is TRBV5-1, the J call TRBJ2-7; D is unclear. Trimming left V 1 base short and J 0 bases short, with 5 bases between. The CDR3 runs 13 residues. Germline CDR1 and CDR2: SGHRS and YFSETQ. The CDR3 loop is CASSLFISYEQYF. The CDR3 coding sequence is TGCGCCAGCAGCTTGTTCATCTCCTACGAGCAGTACTTC. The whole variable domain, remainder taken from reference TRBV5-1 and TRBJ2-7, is KAGVTQTPRYLIKTRGQQVTLSCSPISGHRSVSWYQQTPGQGLQFLFEYFSETQRNKGNFPGRFSGRQFSNSRSEMNVSTLELGDSALYLCASSLFISYEQYFGPGTRLTVT.

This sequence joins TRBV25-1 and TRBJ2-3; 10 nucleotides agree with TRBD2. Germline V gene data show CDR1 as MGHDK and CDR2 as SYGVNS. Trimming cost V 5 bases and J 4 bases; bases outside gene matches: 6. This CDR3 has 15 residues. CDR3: CASSSAGGDADTQYF. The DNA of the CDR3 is TGTGCCAGCAGTTCAGCGGGAGGGGACGCAGATACGCAGTATTTT.

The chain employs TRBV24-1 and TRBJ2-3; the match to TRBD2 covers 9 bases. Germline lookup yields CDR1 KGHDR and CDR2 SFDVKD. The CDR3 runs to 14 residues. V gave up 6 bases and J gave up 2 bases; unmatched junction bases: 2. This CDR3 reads CATSKRGDTDTQYF. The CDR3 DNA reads TGTGCCACCAGTAAGCGGGGGGACACAGATACGCAGTATTTT.